Following are 25 T cell receptor beta chains from one sample sequenced in a study of blood T cell repertoires in COVID-19. Some clones are missing from TCRdb's copy, which holds only in-frame ones; the method was immunoSEQ multiplex PCR. This table holds fewer than 350,000 clones, about 89% found once. What was sequenced was PBMCs or T cells enriched from blood (not recorded which). These receptors were collected from a man in his sixties who had recovered from COVID-19.

DNA for the CDR3: TGTGCCAGTAGTATCGATTGGGAGTCCTCCGGGGAGCTGTTTTTT. Translated, it gives CASSIDWESSGELFF. The chain joins TRBV19 to TRBJ2-2; D is perhaps TRBD2 (5 bases). From germline, CDR1 is LNHDA and CDR2 SQIVND (reference sequence). Between the trimmed V and J ends, which lost 3 bases and 6 bases, there was a span of 14 bases. The CDR3 totals 15 residues.

Comments on this clone: One end of the junction fails to match germline, which may point to a read error. The chain has TRBV11-2 and TRBJ2-2, with 10 bases that match TRBD1. This CDR3 contains 18 residues. CDR1 is SGHAT and CDR2 is FQNNGV in the germline V gene. DNA of the CDR3: TGTGCCAGCAGCTTACGGGACAGGGGCATTTCGAACACTGGGGAGCTGTTTTTT. Protein sequence: CASSLRDRGISNTGELFF.

V and J are TRBV28 and TRBJ2-7; the D gene is possibly TRBD1 (5 bases). The germline V and J ends were trimmed by 5 bases and 0 bases, with 11 bases remaining between them. Germline V lookup: CDR1 MDHEN, CDR2 SYDVKM. CDR3 size: 14 residues. The CDR3 loop reads CASSLRTRSYEQYF. The CDR3 bases are TGTGCCAGCAGTCTACGGACACGCTCCTACGAGCAGTACTTC. Full variable domain (rest looked up from reference TRBV28 and TRBJ2-7): DVKVTQSSRYLVKRTGEKVFLECVQDMDHENMFWYRQDPGLGLRLIYFSYDVKMKEKGDIPEGYSVSREKKERFSLILESASTNQTSMYLCASSLRTRSYEQYFGPGTRLTVT.

The gene calls are TRBV27 and TRBJ1-2, with 9 bases identical to TRBD1. The V gene's germline CDR1 is MNHEY and CDR2 SMNVEV (reference sequence). CDR3 length: 15 amino acids. Losses at the gene ends were 6 bases for V and 5 bases for J; bases not matched to a gene: 10. CDR3 DNA: TGTGCCAGCAGGGTACAGGGGGCATTGTGGTATGGCTACACCTTC. Encoded protein: CASRVQGALWYGYTF.

The rearrangement uses TRBV27 and TRBJ1-5; D not resolved. The CDR3 runs to 14 residues. Germline V CDR1 and CDR2: MNHEY, SMNVEV (reference sequence). Trimming cost V 5 bases and J 3 bases, with 11 bases left between them. The CDR3 DNA follows: TGTGCCAGCAGTATAACACCCCTCAATCAGCCCCAGCATTTT. Residues: CASSITPLNQPQHF.

This chain uses TRBV27 with TRBJ1-3; D is unresolved. In germline, CDR1 is MNHEY, CDR2 SMNVEV (reference sequence). The V and J ends lost 3 bases and 2 bases respectively, with 11 bases between them. The CDR3 loop spans 15 amino acids. CDR3 region: CASSFREGAGNTIYF. The CDR3 bases are TGTGCCAGCAGTTTCCGGGAGGGTGCTGGAAACACCATATATTTT.

The V and J genes are TRBV19 and TRBJ1-5; D is possibly TRBD1 (6 bases). Germline CDR1 is LNHDA and CDR2 is SQIVND (reference sequence). CDR3 length: 17 amino acids. V lost 3 bases and J lost 2, with 17 bases in between. The CDR3: CASSIRWTAKGNQPQHF. In DNA, the CDR3 is TGTGCCAGTAGTATTCGGTGGACAGCAAAGGGCAATCAGCCCCAGCATTTT.

This chain uses TRBV15 with TRBJ2-1; D ambiguous. This CDR3 has 15 residues. Trimming removed 0 bases from V and 7 bases from J, with 13 bases in between. CDR1 is LNHNV, CDR2 YYDKDF, per germline (reference sequence). The CDR3 is CATSREIVSGNEQFF. The CDR3 coding sequence is TGTGCCACCAGCAGAGAAATCGTTTCCGGGAATGAGCAGTTCTTC. Drawing the rest from reference TRBV15 and TRBJ2-1, the complete variable domain is DAMVIQNPRYQVTQFGKPVTLSCSQTLNHNVMYWYQQKSSQAPKLLFHYYDKDFNNEADTPDNFQSRRPNTSFCFLDIRSPGLGDTAMYLCATSREIVSGNEQFFGPGTRLTVL.

The chain recombines TRBV9 with TRBJ2-2; TRBD2 agrees at 10 bases. CDR1 and CDR2 (germline): SGDLS, YYNGEE. Germline trimming cut 2 bases from V and 2 bases from J; bases unmatched to any gene: 9. The CDR3 extends over 18 amino acids. The CDR3 DNA reads TGTGCCAGCAGCGTCACAGCGGGAGGGCCCCCTAACACCGGGGAGCTGTTTTTT. Encoded protein: CASSVTAGGPPNTGELFF.

The V gene is TRBV5-1, the J gene TRBJ2-5; unclear D gene. V dropped 1 base and J dropped 2 bases, with 9 bases sitting between them. The CDR3 is 14 amino acids. Germline V gives CDR1 SGHRS, CDR2 YFSETQ. The CDR3 here is CASSLIQIQETQYF. The DNA of the CDR3 is TGCGCCAGCAGCTTGATTCAGATTCAAGAGACCCAGTACTTC.

The chain links TRBV18 to TRBJ1-4, with TRBD1 matching over 7 bases. Losses at the gene ends were 3 bases for V and 7 bases for J; bases not matched to a gene: 8. Germline V gives CDR1 KGHSH, CDR2 LQKENI. This CDR3 contains 15 residues. For the CDR3, the DNA is TGTGCCAGCTCACCGCAGGGGGTTGGTCCTGAAAAACTGTTTTTT. It is translated as CASSPQGVGPEKLFF.

The J gene is TRBJ1-4, the V gene TRBV6-5; 9 nucleotides line up with TRBD1. V was pared by 5 bases and J by 8 bases, with 6 bases of the junction left unmatched. The CDR3 runs 14 residues. Germline assignment: CDR1 MNHEY and CDR2 SVGAGI. The CDR3 bases are TGTGCCAGCAGTCCGGGACAGGGCTGGGAAAAACTGTTTTTT. It specifies CASSPGQGWEKLFF.

The gene calls are TRBV14 and TRBJ1-6; D not certain. V lost 4 bases and J lost 10, with 20 bases in between. CDR1 is SGHDN and CDR2 is FVKESK in the germline V gene. The CDR3 runs 16 residues. For the CDR3, the DNA is TGTGCCAGCAGCCCTCAGGCCGGGAGCCGGCAGTCACCCCTCCACTTT. This encodes CASSPQAGSRQSPLHF.

The CDR3 nucleotides are TGTGCCAGTAGTATTCAGGTTGATCAGCCCCAGCATTTT. It codes for CASSIQVDQPQHF. The chain is built from TRBV19 and TRBJ1-5; D remains ambiguous. This CDR3 has 13 amino acids. Germline values: CDR1 LNHDA, CDR2 SQIVND (reference sequence). V was cut by 3 bases and J by 5 bases, with 8 bases left in between.

This sequence joins TRBV19 and TRBJ2-1, with TRBD2 matching over 7 bases. The CDR3 is made up of 17 amino acids. Losses at the gene ends were 3 bases for V and 2 bases for J; bases not matched to a gene: 10. From germline, CDR1 is LNHDA and CDR2 SQIVND (reference sequence). CDR3 sequence: CASSITLTSLAYNEQFF. The CDR3 bases are TGTGCCAGTAGTATCACTCTGACTAGCCTCGCCTACAATGAGCAGTTCTTC.

This chain connects TRBV25-1 to TRBJ2-1, with 8 bases fitting TRBD2. J gave up 3 bases and V 2 bases, and 6 bases lay outside the gene matches. This CDR3 region has 16 residues. In germline, CDR1 is MGHDK, CDR2 SYGVNS. CDR3 sequence: CASSEPPTSGYNEQFF. In DNA, the CDR3 is TGTGCCAGCAGTGAACCGCCTACTAGCGGCTACAATGAGCAGTTCTTC. The full variable domain, rest sourced from reference TRBV25-1 and TRBJ2-1, is EADIYQTPRYLVIGTGKKITLECSQTMGHDKMYWYQQDPGMELHLIHYSYGVNSTEKGDLSSESTVSRIRTEHFPLTLESARPSHTSQYLCASSEPPTSGYNEQFFGPGTRLTVL.

In DNA form, the CDR3 reads TGTGCCAGCAGCCCCCGGACAGGGAATATGGATGGCTACACCTTC. It is translated as CASSPRTGNMDGYTF. J is TRBJ1-2 and V is TRBV9, with 8 bases that match TRBD1. Trimming took 4 bases from V and 6 from J; bases not matched to a gene: 11. This CDR3 contains 15 residues. Germline CDR1 and CDR2: SGDLS and YYNGEE. The full variable domain, with the rest looked up from reference TRBV9 and TRBJ1-2, is DSGVTQTPKHLITATGQRVTLRCSPRSGDLSVYWYQQSLDQGLQFLIQYYNGEERAKGNILERFSAQQFPDLHSELNLSSLELGDSALYFCASSPRTGNMDGYTFGSGTRLTVV.

This chain uses TRBV29-1 with TRBJ2-5; 7 nucleotides agree with TRBD1. V gave up 5 bases and J gave up 2 bases; unmatched junction bases: 5. Per germline, CDR1 SQVTM and CDR2 ANQGSEA. This CDR3 has 13 amino acids. CDR3 nucleotides: TGCAGCGTTCCTACAGGGGTTCAAGAGACCCAGTACTTC. This encodes CSVPTGVQETQYF.

The V call is TRBV6-4, the J call TRBJ1-1, with D unresolved. Between the trimmed V and J ends, which lost 6 bases and 4 bases, there was a span of 18 bases. The CDR3 has 15 amino acids. The V gene's germline CDR1 is MRHNA and CDR2 SNTAGT. The CDR3 DNA reads as TGTGCCAGCAGGGCCGGGGAGGCCTTTGGCACTGAAGCTTTCTTT. Residues: CASRAGEAFGTEAFF.

The V and J genes are TRBV5-1 and TRBJ1-5; TRBD1 matches 8 bases. V dropped 4 bases and J dropped 2; count of bases not matched to a gene: 2. Germline V CDR1 and CDR2: SGHRS, YFSETQ. The CDR3 covers 14 residues. The CDR3 spells CASSVGQGNQPQHF. DNA for the CDR3: TGCGCCAGCAGCGTGGGACAGGGCAATCAGCCCCAGCATTTT.

The chain carries TRBV5-1 and TRBJ2-5, with D tentatively TRBD2 (7 bases). V lost 6 bases and J 2 bases, leaving 23 bases between the germline ends. Germline assignment: CDR1 SGHRS and CDR2 YFSETQ. The CDR3 is made up of 17 amino acids. CDR3: CASTQFSGRGPQETQYF. The DNA for the CDR3 is TGCGCCAGCACCCAATTCAGCGGGCGGGGGCCACAAGAGACCCAGTACTTC.

This sequence joins TRBV7-2 and TRBJ2-3; TRBD2 aligns across 10 bases. Per germline, CDR1 SGHTA and CDR2 FQGNSA. This CDR3 has 14 residues. After removal of 2 bases from V and 4 bases from J, the junction contained 0 bases not matched to a gene. DNA of the CDR3: TGTGCCAGCAGCTTAAGCGGGAGGGCAGATACGCAGTATTTT. Residues: CASSLSGRADTQYF. The full variable domain, completed using reference TRBV7-2 and TRBJ2-3, is GAGVSQSPSNKVTEKGKDVELRCDPISGHTALYWYRQSLGQGLEFLIYFQGNSAPDKSGLPSDRFSAERTGGSVSTLTIQRTQQEDSAVYLCASSLSGRADTQYFGPGTRLTVL.

The V and J genes are TRBV24-1 and TRBJ2-5; 11 nucleotides agree with TRBD1. V lost 1 base to trimming and J lost 7 bases; unmatched junction nucleotides: 7. The CDR3 extends over 16 amino acids. The germline V gene has CDR1 KGHDR and CDR2 SFDVKD. CDR3: CATSDFRTGGAGTQYF. The CDR3 DNA follows: TGTGCCACCAGTGATTTCAGGACAGGGGGCGCAGGGACCCAGTACTTC.

The chain is built from TRBV19 and TRBJ2-6; the match to TRBD1 covers 10 bases. V shed 2 bases, J shed 0 bases, and the junction held 7 bases outside the gene matches. Germline V CDR1 and CDR2: LNHDA, SQIVND (reference sequence). The CDR3 has 19 amino acids. CDR3 coding DNA: TGTGCCAGTAGTATAACGGGACAGGGGCTCGTCTCTGGGGCCAACGTCCTGACTTTC. This gives the protein CASSITGQGLVSGANVLTF.

V and J are TRBV28 and TRBJ2-2, with 10 bases that match TRBD2. CDR1 is MDHEN and CDR2 is SYDVKM in the germline V gene. This CDR3 comprises 20 residues. Unmatched junction bases numbered 10, after V lost 0 bases and J lost 0 bases. CDR3 residues: CASSLWGVLAGRPNTGELFF. The CDR3 nucleotides read TGTGCCAGCAGTTTATGGGGGGTACTAGCGGGACGGCCGAACACCGGGGAGCTGTTTTTT.